This TCR beta chain is drawn from a study of shared clonotypes between healthy human individuals. Study-wide results and limits: Clonotype sharing among donors, it was expected, would be affected by sequencing depth.

CD45RO-negative CD8 cells positively selected for CCR7 made up the naive population, which excluded terminally differentiated effector memory CD45RA+ cells. Deep-level settings were used for running the assay. In the study's own analysis: From ImmunoSEQ came sequences covering only the junction and carrying no quality scores, so filtering differed. The table came from immunoSEQ multiplex PCR; TCRdb's copy has only in-frame clones and leaves some out. V and J calls and clone size are given by that table; D and trimming were obtained from the DNA. The sample shows 1.5 million to 2.5 million clones, about 95% of them seen only once. Germline V gene data show CDR1 as LGHNA and CDR2 as YSLEER. V was shortened by 1 base and J by 6 bases, with 10 bases between the two germline ends. The CDR3 contains 14 residues. Comment on this clone: Its antigen remains unidentified.

The sequence came from a man between 18 and 29 years old in good health. The chain couples TRBV4-3 to TRBJ2-1; the D gene is possibly TRBD2 (6 bases). Material: naive CD8+ T cells sorted from blood. The chain's CDR3 is CASSQVGGFNEQFF. CDR3 bases: TGCGCCAGCAGCCAAGTGGGGGGATTCAATGAGCAGTTCTTC.